A single T cell receptor beta chain is shown here with its context. In the authors' methods: Reference gene primer amplification yielded estimated nucleated cell counts. Sequencing used immunoSEQ multiplex PCR; TCRdb keeps in-frame clones, though not all of them. Clonal size and the V and J genes are those of that table, whereas D and trimming came from the DNA. In the table there are approximately 300,000 clones, approximately 90% of which are singletons. This sample is drawn from a study of blood T cell repertoires in COVID-19. CDR1 MNHEY and CDR2 SMNVEV come from the germline V gene (reference sequence). The CDR3 is 14 amino acids. The V end lost 2 bases, the J end lost 2 bases, and 9 bases lay between the germline ends. A PCR-confirmed or clinician-diagnosed COVID-19 case had contacted exposed participants within 2 weeks of entry.

The chain employs TRBV27 and TRBJ1-1, with unresolved D. This clonotype was obtained from a woman in her 30s who had been exposed to COVID-19. The sequencing input was PBMCs or T cells enriched from blood (not recorded which). The CDR3 nucleotides are TGTGCCAGCAGTTTACTACCAGGTAACACTGAAGCTTTCTTT. Protein product: CASSLLPGNTEAFF.